A single sample gave rise to the 22 T cell receptor beta chains below, sequenced in a study of blood T cell repertoires in COVID-19. TCRdb keeps only in-frame clones here, not all; method: immunoSEQ multiplex PCR. The table records about 220,000 clones, more than 70% of them present only once. Sample: peripheral blood. The receptors originated from a human donor in a cohort sampled during active COVID-19.

This chain connects TRBV7-2 to TRBJ2-3; D is possibly TRBD1 (6 bases). Trimming shortened V by 0 bases and J by 9 bases, and 13 bases separated the two germline ends. Germline-derived CDR1 and CDR2 are SGHTA and FQGNSA. There are 14 residues in the CDR3. CDR3 sequence reads: CASSLAGAENTQYF. In nucleotides, the CDR3 is TGTGCCAGCAGCTTAGCGGGGGCCGAAAACACGCAGTATTTT. Full variable domain (remainder filled in from reference TRBV7-2 and TRBJ2-3): GAGVSQSPSNKVTEKGKDVELRCDPISGHTALYWYRQSLGQGLEFLIYFQGNSAPDKSGLPSDRFSAERTGGSVSTLTIQRTQQEDSAVYLCASSLAGAENTQYFGPGTRLTVL.

The chain carries TRBV10-3 and TRBJ2-7, with D possibly matching TRBD1 (6 bases). The CDR3 is 13 amino acids. Germline V gene sequence: CDR1 ENHRY, CDR2 SYGVKD. Trimming left V 6 bases short and J 1 base short, with 10 bases between. In nucleotides, the CDR3 is TGTGCCATCAGGGGTACAGGGTCCTACGAGCAGTACTTC. Its translation is CAIRGTGSYEQYF.

The rearrangement joins TRBV6-5 to TRBJ2-7; TRBD1 aligns across 10 bases. The germline CDR1 and CDR2 sequences are MNHEY and SVGAGI. The V gene end was trimmed by 10 bases and the J gene end by 1 base; junction bases not matched to a gene: 10. The CDR3 is 15 amino acids. The CDR3 region is CAITLDRGISYEQYF. The CDR3 bases are TGTGCCATCACCCTGGACAGGGGGATATCCTACGAGCAGTACTTC.

This CDR3 is CAWSGGQGFQPQHF. The CDR3 bases are TGTGCCTGGAGTGGGGGACAGGGGTTTCAGCCCCAGCATTTT. The chain recombines TRBV30 with TRBJ1-5, with TRBD1 identical over 10 bases. From germline, CDR1 is GTSNPN and CDR2 SVGIG (reference sequence). V lost 1 base, J lost 6 bases, and 3 bases stayed unmatched. The CDR3 length is 14 residues.

The genes are TRBV5-6 and TRBJ2-2; perhaps TRBD2 as D (5 bases). The V end was cut by 0 bases, the J end by 4 bases, with 13 bases between. Germline CDR1 reads SGHDT; CDR2 reads YYEEEE. The CDR3 is 16 amino acids. The CDR3 here is CASSLGAALFTGELFF. CDR3 coding DNA: TGTGCCAGCAGCTTGGGAGCGGCCCTCTTCACCGGGGAGCTGTTTTTT.

The CDR3 DNA is TGTGCCAGCAGTTACCTCAGGAATAGCGGGACCCACCCCCATGAGCAGTTCTTC. Protein product: CASSYLRNSGTHPHEQFF. The chain combines TRBV6-2 or TRBV6-3 with TRBJ2-1, with 8 bases fitting TRBD2. Germline lookup yields CDR1 MNHEY and CDR2 SVGEGT. The CDR3 extends over 18 amino acids. After removal of 2 bases from V and 8 bases from J, the junction contained 17 bases not matched to a gene.

This rearrangement joins TRBV12-5 to TRBJ1-2; a weak D match, TRBD1 (6 bases). Trimming removed 2 bases from V and 4 bases from J, with 17 bases in between. The CDR3 is 16 residues long. CDR1 LGHNT and CDR2 FRNRAP come from the germline V gene. CDR3 nucleotides: TGTGCTAGTGGTTTGACCTCGGGACAATCTGGCTATGGCTACACCTTC. Translating it yields CASGLTSGQSGYGYTF.

This chain uses TRBV7-9 with TRBJ2-1, with a weak D call TRBD1 (6 bases). CDR3 length: 14 residues. Germline V lookup: CDR1 SEHNR, CDR2 FQNEAQ (reference sequence). Trimming removed 5 bases at V and 3 bases at J, with 11 bases between. CDR3 residues: CASSRQAIYNEQFF. CDR3 DNA: TGTGCCAGCAGCCGACAGGCGATCTACAATGAGCAGTTCTTC.

Only one count was recorded for this clone. This chain links TRBV19 with TRBJ2-7; 9 bases map to TRBD1. Unmatched junction bases numbered 5, after V lost 2 bases and J lost 3 bases. This CDR3 comprises 15 residues. The germline V gene has CDR1 LNHDA and CDR2 SQIVND (reference sequence). The DNA of the CDR3 is TGTGCCAGTAGTATAAGTGGGGACAGGGACTACGAGCAGTACTTC. It yields the protein CASSISGDRDYEQYF.

V usage is TRBV5-1 and J usage is TRBJ2-1; the D gene is possibly TRBD1 (7 bases). V was cut by 4 bases and J by 9 bases, with 14 bases left in between. The length of the CDR3 is 13 residues. Germline values: CDR1 SGHRS, CDR2 YFSETQ. The CDR3 spells CASSPNRGGEQFF. The CDR3 DNA is TGCGCCAGCAGCCCTAACAGGGGAGGTGAGCAGTTCTTC. Together with reference TRBV5-1 and TRBJ2-1, the CDR3 gives the full variable domain: KAGVTQTPRYLIKTRGQQVTLSCSPISGHRSVSWYQQTPGQGLQFLFEYFSETQRNKGNFPGRFSGRQFSNSRSEMNVSTLELGDSALYLCASSPNRGGEQFFGPGTRLTVL.

The chain links TRBV7-9 to TRBJ1-2; tentative D call: TRBD1 (5 bases). V lost 1 base, J lost 4 bases, and 13 bases lay in between. CDR1 is SEHNR and CDR2 is FQNEAQ in the germline V gene (reference sequence). The CDR3 is 15 residues long. CDR3 in amino acids: CASSLGAGPAYGYTF. CDR3 in DNA: TGTGCCAGCAGCTTAGGAGCGGGACCGGCCTATGGCTACACCTTC. The full variable domain, with the rest looked up from reference TRBV7-9 and TRBJ1-2, is DTGVSQNPRHKITKRGQNVTFRCDPISEHNRLYWYRQTLGQGPEFLTYFQNEAQLEKSRLLSDRFSAERPKGSFSTLEIQRTEQGDSAMYLCASSLGAGPAYGYTFGSGTRLTVV.

The gene calls are TRBV19 and TRBJ2-2, with a tentative D call TRBD2 (5 bases). Trimming shortened V by 4 bases and J by 0 bases, and 9 bases separated the two germline ends. The CDR3 extends over 15 amino acids. CDR1 is LNHDA, CDR2 SQIVND, per germline (reference sequence). CDR3 in amino acids: CASSKRPPNTGELFF. As DNA, the CDR3 is TGTGCCAGTAGTAAGCGGCCACCGAACACCGGGGAGCTGTTTTTT.

This chain links TRBV19 with TRBJ2-3; 10 bases are shared with TRBD1. CDR1 is LNHDA and CDR2 is SQIVND in the germline V gene (reference sequence). This CDR3 comprises 15 residues. V trimming: 3 bases; J trimming: 6 bases; junction bases outside the gene matches: 6. This CDR3 reads CASSIRDRGIDTQYF. CDR3 in DNA: TGTGCCAGTAGTATCCGGGACAGGGGAATTGATACGCAGTATTTT.

This chain uses TRBV10-3 with TRBJ1-1; 7 bases are a match to TRBD1. Germline V gene data show CDR1 as ENHRY and CDR2 as SYGVKD. This CDR3 spans 15 amino acids. V gave up 3 bases and J gave up 5 bases; unmatched junction bases: 9. The CDR3 spells CAISETGQDRTEAFF. The DNA for the CDR3 is TGTGCCATCAGTGAAACTGGACAGGATAGGACTGAAGCTTTCTTT.

This clone appeared a few times. The chain couples TRBV3-1 (or the pseudogene TRBV3-2) to TRBJ2-7; D ambiguous. This CDR3 is 14 amino acids long. The V gene lost 1 base and the J gene lost 0 bases, with 7 bases spanning the gap. Germline V gene data show CDR1 as LGHDT and CDR2 as YNNKEL (reference sequence). The CDR3 DNA reads as TGTGCCAGCAGCCAAGGCAGGTCCTCCTACGAGCAGTACTTC. Amino acid sequence: CASSQGRSSYEQYF.

V usage is TRBV28 and J usage is TRBJ2-1, with 15 bases aligning to TRBD2. The CDR3 loop spans 17 amino acids. V was clipped by 6 bases and J by 7 bases; unmatched bases: 10. The germline CDR1 and CDR2 sequences are MDHEN and SYDVKM. CDR3 region: CASRPWTSGREWNEQFF. CDR3 DNA: TGTGCCAGCAGGCCCTGGACTAGCGGGAGGGAGTGGAATGAGCAGTTCTTC.

V and J are TRBV10-2 and TRBJ2-1, with 9 bases that match TRBD2. The CDR3 consists of 16 residues. Per the germline V gene, CDR1 is WSHSY and CDR2 is SAAADI. The V gene end was trimmed by 7 bases and the J gene end by 6 bases; junction bases not matched to a gene: 13. The CDR3 loop is CASIPIAGVGSNEQFF. In DNA, the CDR3 is TGCGCCAGCATCCCGATAGCGGGAGTTGGGAGCAATGAGCAGTTCTTC.

The chain employs TRBV28 and TRBJ1-1; 8 bases match TRBD1. Germline V lookup: CDR1 MDHEN, CDR2 SYDVKM. J lost 1 base, V lost 5 bases, and 3 bases had no gene match. The CDR3 covers 14 residues. CDR3 nucleotides: TGTGCCAGCAGTAGGACAGGGCCGAACACTGAAGCTTTCTTT. The encoded protein is CASSRTGPNTEAFF.

The chain links TRBV10-3 to TRBJ2-2, with a weak D call TRBD2 (5 bases). The V gene's germline CDR1 is ENHRY and CDR2 SYGVKD. The CDR3 spans 13 residues. V was trimmed by 3 bases and J by 8 bases, leaving 10 bases between them. CDR3 bases: TGTGCCATCAGTGACTACGGGAAGGGGGAGCTGTTTTTT. This translates into CAISDYGKGELFF.

The CDR3 sequence is CASSELPGGFQETQYF. CDR3 nucleotides: TGTGCCAGCAGTGAACTCCCGGGAGGGTTCCAAGAGACCCAGTACTTC. V and J are TRBV2 and TRBJ2-5; 8 bases are a match to TRBD2. The germline gives CDR1 SNHLY, CDR2 FYNNEI. Losses at the gene ends were 2 bases for V and 1 base for J; bases not matched to a gene: 6. CDR3 length equals 16 residues.

The chain is built from TRBV12-3 or TRBV12-4 and TRBJ1-2; TRBD1 is a possible D gene (5 bases). The V and J ends lost 1 base and 8 bases respectively, with 11 bases between them. The CDR3 consists of 13 residues. This CDR3 reads CASSLGREGGYTF. The CDR3, as DNA: TGTGCCAGCAGTTTAGGCAGGGAGGGCGGCTACACCTTC.

The rearrangement links TRBV6-5 to TRBJ2-2; D gene uncertain. The CDR3 is 13 residues long. CDR1 and CDR2 (germline): MNHEY, SVGAGI. The V end lost 7 bases, the J end lost 5 bases, and 11 bases lay between the germline ends. The CDR3 DNA is TGTGCCAGCACCTTTCTACTTACCGGGGAGCTGTTTTTT. It codes for CASTFLLTGELFF.